The 17 T cell receptor beta chains given below trace back to one sample, sequenced in a study of regulatory T cells in long-lasting Graves disease. Sample time point: newly diagnosed GD, antithyroid drugs for less than 3 months. The authors made the TCR library using RNA they extracted from PBMCs. Through Arm-PCR of CDR3 regions and iRepertoire HTBI primers, TCR beta libraries were built. TCRdb re-derived calls from the multiplex PCR reads in MiXCR, one entry per CDR3 protein. The top ten clones hold 18% of a sample with 620,000 or so distinct CDR3 sequences, approximately 15% of them seen once. These records were also assigned to another study, of T cells in Graves' hyperthyroidism and ophthalmopathy.

The starting material was peripheral blood mononuclear cells (PBMCs), obtained at new diagnosis, from a patient treated with antithyroid drugs. The receptors were gathered from a woman aged 30 to 39 with Graves disease.

The sample holds a few counts of this clonotype. V usage is TRBV6-5 and J usage is TRBJ2-3; 14 bases map to TRBD2. There are 20 residues in the CDR3. Germline CDR1 MNHEY, CDR2 SVGAGI. V dropped 4 bases and J dropped 6; count of bases not matched to a gene: 18. The CDR3 loop is CASSLTGTSGSPVWMDTQYF. The CDR3 DNA reads as TGTGCCAGCAGTTTAACCGGGACTAGCGGGAGCCCGGTATGGATGGATACGCAGTATTTT.

This clonotype was seen repeatedly, ten times or more. The CDR3 region is CAISHVYQGSSYEQYF. The DNA of the CDR3 is TGTGCCATCAGTCATGTCTATCAGGGGAGCTCCTACGAGCAGTACTTC. The V gene is TRBV10-3, the J gene TRBJ2-7, with D maybe TRBD1 (6 bases). V lost 5 bases and J 0 bases, leaving 17 bases between the germline ends. The germline V gene has CDR1 ENHRY and CDR2 SYGVKD. The CDR3 is 16 residues long.

This clonotype was recorded at least ten times. CDR3 loop: CASSLGPGTYNEQFF. The CDR3 DNA is TGCGCCAGCAGCTTGGGACCGGGAACCTACAATGAGCAGTTCTTC. V gene TRBV5-1 combines with J gene TRBJ2-1; D is possibly TRBD2 (5 bases). Germline V gene lookup returns CDR1 SGHRS and CDR2 YFSETQ. V was cut by 0 bases and J by 2 bases, with 9 bases left in between. The CDR3 runs to 15 residues.

This clonotype was counted between two and nine times. V gene TRBV28 combines with J gene TRBJ2-5; D call uncertain. Between the trimmed V and J ends, which lost 3 bases and 4 bases, there was a span of 18 bases. The CDR3 loop spans 16 amino acids. The germline V gene has CDR1 MDHEN and CDR2 SYDVKM. The CDR3 nucleotides read TGTGCCAGCAGTTTTTCCGGGCCGCCCGAAGGAGAGACCCAGTACTTC. This translates into CASSFSGPPEGETQYF.

The CDR3 loop is CASSLVRTDEQFF. The DNA for the CDR3 is TGTGCCAGCAGTTTGGTACGGACCGATGAGCAGTTCTTC. The V gene is TRBV27, the J gene TRBJ2-1; D is unresolved. The CDR3 is 13 amino acids. The germline gives CDR1 MNHEY, CDR2 SMNVEV (reference sequence). Trimming took off 3 bases at V and 8 bases at J, with 11 bases between the two ends.

This clonotype came up a few times. The V gene is TRBV7-3, the J gene TRBJ2-2; 13 nucleotides match TRBD2. V gave up 4 bases and J gave up 7 bases; unmatched junction bases: 3. From germline, CDR1 is SGHTA and CDR2 FQGTGA. There are 15 residues in the CDR3. CDR3 bases: TGTGCCAGCAGCTGGACTAGCGGGAGTCTCGGGGAGCTGTTTTTT. Translation gives CASSWTSGSLGELFF.

This clonotype has only a few counts. The V gene is TRBV9, the J gene TRBJ1-6; 7 bases are shared with TRBD1. The CDR3 contains 15 residues. From germline, CDR1 is SGDLS and CDR2 YYNGEE. V dropped 0 bases and J dropped 12; count of bases not matched to a gene: 9. In DNA form, the CDR3 reads TGTGCCAGCAGCGTAGAGTCGGCCCAGGGGGAACCCCTCCACTTT. Protein sequence: CASSVESAQGEPLHF.

This clonotype was found many times. This sequence joins TRBV12-3 or TRBV12-4 and TRBJ1-1; D is uncertain. The CDR3 totals 13 residues. Trimming removed 3 bases from V and 3 bases from J, with 8 bases in between. This CDR3 reads CASSLRVDTEAFF. CDR3 bases: TGTGCCAGCAGTTTGAGGGTCGACACTGAAGCTTTCTTT.

This clonotype appeared many times. The CDR3, as DNA: TGTGCCAGCAGCCAAGAGCTCACGCAGTATTTT. Translated, it gives CASSQELTQYF. The chain is built from TRBV2 and TRBJ2-3; D unclear. CDR3 length equals 11 residues. The germline CDR1 and CDR2 sequences are SNHLY and FYNNEI. The V end was cut by 6 bases, the J end by 9 bases, with 10 bases between.

This clonotype was found many times. The chain recombines TRBV6-2 or TRBV6-3 with TRBJ2-2; a possible D gene is TRBD1 (6 bases). The germline V gene has CDR1 MNHEY and CDR2 SVGEGT. The CDR3 spans 17 residues. Between the trimmed V and J ends, which lost 6 bases and 1 base, there was a span of 18 bases. DNA for the CDR3: TGTGCCAGCAGCCATCTTACAAAACAGGGGAACACCGGGGAGCTGTTTTTT. As protein: CASSHLTKQGNTGELFF.

This clonotype was counted at least ten times. This rearrangement joins TRBV2 to TRBJ2-1, with D possibly matching TRBD2 (7 bases). Between the trimmed V and J ends, which lost 8 bases and 0 bases, there was a span of 14 bases. Germline assignment: CDR1 SNHLY and CDR2 FYNNEI. The CDR3 runs 15 residues. The CDR3 loop reads CASSRGGSSYNEQFF. In nucleotides, the CDR3 is TGTGCCAGCTCAAGGGGGGGGAGCTCCTACAATGAGCAGTTCTTC.

This clonotype was detected a few times. The chain combines TRBV7-9 with TRBJ2-3; tentatively, D is TRBD2 (5 bases). Between the trimmed V and J ends, which lost 5 bases and 7 bases, there was a span of 13 bases. The germline gives CDR1 SEHNR, CDR2 FQNEAQ (reference sequence). The CDR3 is 13 residues long. The CDR3 DNA follows: TGTGCCAGCAGCCCTCTACTAGGAAATACGCAGTATTTT. Protein: CASSPLLGNTQYF.

Ten or more counts support this clonotype. This rearrangement joins TRBV28 to TRBJ1-1; D is unresolved. Germline CDR1 MDHEN, CDR2 SYDVKM. The V end lost 8 bases, the J end lost 6 bases, and 25 bases lay between the germline ends. CDR3 length equals 16 residues. The CDR3 loop is CASSEGEGGGVPEAFF. CDR3 sequence (DNA): TGTGCCAGCTCGGAGGGAGAGGGAGGTGGTGTGCCTGAAGCTTTCTTT.

This clonotype has a count of ten or more. The rearrangement uses TRBV15 and TRBJ1-2, with D maybe TRBD1 (5 bases). Germline lookup yields CDR1 LNHNV and CDR2 YYDKDF (reference sequence). Trimming took 5 bases from V and 2 from J, leaving 9 bases between them. The CDR3 is 13 residues long. This chain's CDR3 is CATSLGQNYGYTF. The CDR3, as DNA: TGTGCCACCAGCTTGGGGCAGAACTATGGCTACACCTTC.

The genes are TRBV30 and TRBJ2-1; D is ambiguous. V was pared by 4 bases and J by 8 bases, with 12 bases between. This CDR3 is 12 amino acids long. From germline, CDR1 is GTSNPN and CDR2 SVGIG (reference sequence). CDR3 bases: TGTGCCTGGACCCCAAACTGGGATGAGCAGTTCTTC. Translation gives CAWTPNWDEQFF.

This clonotype was counted between two and nine times. The V call is TRBV3-1, the J call TRBJ1-2, with a tentative D call TRBD1 (6 bases). Trimming took 5 bases from V and 0 from J, leaving 13 bases between them. The CDR3 consists of 15 residues. The germline gives CDR1 LGHDT, CDR2 YNNKEL (reference sequence). Here the CDR3 reads CASSFRTDANYGYTF. The CDR3 coding sequence is TGTGCCAGCAGCTTTCGGACAGATGCTAACTATGGCTACACCTTC. Drawing the rest from reference TRBV3-1 and TRBJ1-2, the complete variable domain is DTAVSQTPKYLVTQMGNDKSIKCEQNLGHDTMYWYKQDSKKFLKIMFSYNNKELIINETVPNRFSPKSPDKAHLNLHINSLELGDSAVYFCASSFRTDANYGYTFGSGTRLTVV.

In this sample, this clonotype turned up many times. V and J are TRBV2 and TRBJ2-2, with unresolved D. This CDR3 has 11 amino acids. V was cut by 10 bases and J by 5 bases, with 8 bases left in between. Germline V gene sequence: CDR1 SNHLY, CDR2 FYNNEI. DNA for the CDR3: TGTGCCACCGGTCTAACCGGGGAGCTGTTTTTT. Translation gives CATGLTGELFF.